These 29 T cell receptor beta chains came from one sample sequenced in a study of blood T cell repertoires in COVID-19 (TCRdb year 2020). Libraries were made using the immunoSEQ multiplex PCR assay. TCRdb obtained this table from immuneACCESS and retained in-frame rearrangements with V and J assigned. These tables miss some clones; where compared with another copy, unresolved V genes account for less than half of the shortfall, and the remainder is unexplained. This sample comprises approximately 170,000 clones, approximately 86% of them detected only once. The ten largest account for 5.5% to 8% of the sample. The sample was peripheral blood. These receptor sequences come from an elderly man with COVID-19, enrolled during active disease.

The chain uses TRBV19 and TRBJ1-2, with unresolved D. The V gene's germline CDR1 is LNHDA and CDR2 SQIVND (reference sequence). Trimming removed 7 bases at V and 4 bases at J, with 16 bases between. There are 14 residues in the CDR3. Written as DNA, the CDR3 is TGTGCCAGTAACCGCGGCGGCCCACCCTATGGCTACACCTTC. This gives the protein CASNRGGPPYGYTF.

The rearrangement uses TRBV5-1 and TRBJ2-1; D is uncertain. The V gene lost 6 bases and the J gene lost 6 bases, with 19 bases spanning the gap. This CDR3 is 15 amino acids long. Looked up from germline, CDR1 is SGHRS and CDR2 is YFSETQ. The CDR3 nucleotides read TGCGCCAGCAATTTCCGAAGAGAATCTCTCAATGAGCAGTTCTTC. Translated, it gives CASNFRRESLNEQFF.

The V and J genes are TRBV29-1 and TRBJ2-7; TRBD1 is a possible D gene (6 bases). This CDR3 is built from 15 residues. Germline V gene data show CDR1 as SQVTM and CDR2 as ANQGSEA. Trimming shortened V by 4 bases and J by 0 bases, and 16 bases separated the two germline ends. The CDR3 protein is CSVVWSRGVSYEQYF. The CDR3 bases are TGCAGCGTTGTCTGGTCCAGGGGAGTCTCCTACGAGCAGTACTTC.

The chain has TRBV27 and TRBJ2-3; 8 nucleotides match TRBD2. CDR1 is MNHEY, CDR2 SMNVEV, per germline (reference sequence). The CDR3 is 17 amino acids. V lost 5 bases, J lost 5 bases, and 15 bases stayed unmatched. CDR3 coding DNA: TGTGCCAGCAGTGAATATGTCGGGGGGGGGCAGGGAGATACGCAGTATTTT. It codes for CASSEYVGGGQGDTQYF.

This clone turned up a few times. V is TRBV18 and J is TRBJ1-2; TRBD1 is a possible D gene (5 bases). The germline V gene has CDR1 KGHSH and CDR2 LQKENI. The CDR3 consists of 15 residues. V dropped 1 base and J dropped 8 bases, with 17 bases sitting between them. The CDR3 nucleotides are TGTGCCAGCTCACCACAGCATGGGGCAAAGCAGGGCTACACCTTC. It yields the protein CASSPQHGAKQGYTF.

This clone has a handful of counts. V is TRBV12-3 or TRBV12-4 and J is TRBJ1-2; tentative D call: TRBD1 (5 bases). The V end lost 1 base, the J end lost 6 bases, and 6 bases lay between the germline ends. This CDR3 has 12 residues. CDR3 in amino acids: CASSLGQNGYTF. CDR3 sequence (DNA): TGTGCCAGCAGTTTAGGACAGAATGGCTACACCTTC.

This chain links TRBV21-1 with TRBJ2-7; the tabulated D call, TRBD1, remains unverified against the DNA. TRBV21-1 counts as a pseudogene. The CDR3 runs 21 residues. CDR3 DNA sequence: TGTGCCAGCAGCGCCAAGATGGATCCAAACGCGGGGGACAGGGGGCTCCGCGAGCAGTACTTC. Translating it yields CASSAKMDPNAGDRGLREQYF.

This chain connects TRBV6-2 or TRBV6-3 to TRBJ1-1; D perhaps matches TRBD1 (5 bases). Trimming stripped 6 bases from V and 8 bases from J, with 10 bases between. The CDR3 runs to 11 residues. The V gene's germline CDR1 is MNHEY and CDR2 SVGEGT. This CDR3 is CASSLTGEAFF. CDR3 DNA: TGTGCCAGCAGCCTCACAGGAGAAGCTTTCTTT.

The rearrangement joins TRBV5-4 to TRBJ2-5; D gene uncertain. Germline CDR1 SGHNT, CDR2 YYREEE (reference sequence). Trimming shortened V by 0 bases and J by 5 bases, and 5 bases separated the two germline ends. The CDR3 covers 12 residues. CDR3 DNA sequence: TGTGCCAGCAGCTTGGACTCGGAGACCCAGTACTTC. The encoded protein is CASSLDSETQYF.

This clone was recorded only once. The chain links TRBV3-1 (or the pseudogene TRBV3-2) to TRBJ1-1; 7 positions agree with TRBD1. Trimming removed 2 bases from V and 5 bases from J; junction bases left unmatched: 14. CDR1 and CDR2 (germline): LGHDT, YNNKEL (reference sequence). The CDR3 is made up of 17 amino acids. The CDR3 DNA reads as TGTGCCAGCAGCCAATCAGGGGGTAGGCGGGTTGGGACTGAAGCTTTCTTT. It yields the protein CASSQSGGRRVGTEAFF.

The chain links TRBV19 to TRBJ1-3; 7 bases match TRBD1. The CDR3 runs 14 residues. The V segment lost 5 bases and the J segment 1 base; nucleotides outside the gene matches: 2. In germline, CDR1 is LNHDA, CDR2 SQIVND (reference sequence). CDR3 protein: CASSRQGSGNTIYF. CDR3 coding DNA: TGTGCCAGTAGTCGACAGGGTTCTGGAAACACCATATATTTT.

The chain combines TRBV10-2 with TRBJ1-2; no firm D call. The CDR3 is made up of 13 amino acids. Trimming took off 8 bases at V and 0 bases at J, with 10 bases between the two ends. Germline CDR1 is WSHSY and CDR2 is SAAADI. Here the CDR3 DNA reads TGCGCCAGCCAGCTCGGGGCTAACTATGGCTACACCTTC. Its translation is CASQLGANYGYTF.

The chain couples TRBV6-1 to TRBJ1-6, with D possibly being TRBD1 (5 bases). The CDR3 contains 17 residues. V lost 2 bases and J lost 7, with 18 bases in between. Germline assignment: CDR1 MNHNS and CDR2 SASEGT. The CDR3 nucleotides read TGTGCCAGCAGTGAAAGCCGCAGGGCCTTCGGGAATTCACCCCTCCACTTT. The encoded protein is CASSESRRAFGNSPLHF.

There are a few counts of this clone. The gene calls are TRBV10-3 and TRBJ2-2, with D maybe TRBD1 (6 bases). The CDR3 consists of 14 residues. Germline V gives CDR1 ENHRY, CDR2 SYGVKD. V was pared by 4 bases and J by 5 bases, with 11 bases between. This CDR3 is CAISGTGITGELFF. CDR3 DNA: TGTGCCATCAGTGGAACAGGGATAACCGGGGAGCTGTTTTTT.

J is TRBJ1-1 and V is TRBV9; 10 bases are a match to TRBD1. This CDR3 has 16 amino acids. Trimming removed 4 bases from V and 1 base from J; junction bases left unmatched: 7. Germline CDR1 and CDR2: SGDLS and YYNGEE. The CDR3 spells CASSRGQGERNTEAFF. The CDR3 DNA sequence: TGTGCCAGCAGCAGAGGACAGGGGGAAAGGAACACTGAAGCTTTCTTT. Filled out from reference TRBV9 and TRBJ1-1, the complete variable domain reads DSGVTQTPKHLITATGQRVTLRCSPRSGDLSVYWYQQSLDQGLQFLIQYYNGEERAKGNILERFSAQQFPDLHSELNLSSLELGDSALYFCASSRGQGERNTEAFFGQGTRLTVV.

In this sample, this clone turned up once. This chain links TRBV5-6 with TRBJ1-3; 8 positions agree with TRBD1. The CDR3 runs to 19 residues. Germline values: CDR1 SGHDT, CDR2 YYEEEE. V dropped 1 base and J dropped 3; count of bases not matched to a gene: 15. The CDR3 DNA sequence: TGTGCCAGCAGCTTGCGCACAGAGAAGAACAGGGGGAGTGGAAACACCATATATTTT. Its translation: CASSLRTEKNRGSGNTIYF.

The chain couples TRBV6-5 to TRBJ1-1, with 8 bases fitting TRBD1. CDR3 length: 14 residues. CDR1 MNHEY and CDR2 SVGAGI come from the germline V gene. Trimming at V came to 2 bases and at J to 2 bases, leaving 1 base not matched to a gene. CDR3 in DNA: TGTGCCAGCAGTTACGACAGGGGAAACACTGAAGCTTTCTTT. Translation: CASSYDRGNTEAFF.

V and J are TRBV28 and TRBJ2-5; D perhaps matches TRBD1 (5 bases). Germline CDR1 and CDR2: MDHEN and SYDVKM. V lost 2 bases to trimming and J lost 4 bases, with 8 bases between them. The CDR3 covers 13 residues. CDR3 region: CASSLGRVETQYF. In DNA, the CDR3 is TGTGCCAGCAGTTTAGGCAGGGTAGAGACCCAGTACTTC.

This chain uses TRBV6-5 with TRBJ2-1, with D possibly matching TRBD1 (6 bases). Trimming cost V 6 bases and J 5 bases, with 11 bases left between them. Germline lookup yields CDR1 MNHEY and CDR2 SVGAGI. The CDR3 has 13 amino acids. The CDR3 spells CASSHREHNEQFF. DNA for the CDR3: TGTGCCAGCAGCCACAGGGAACACAATGAGCAGTTCTTC.

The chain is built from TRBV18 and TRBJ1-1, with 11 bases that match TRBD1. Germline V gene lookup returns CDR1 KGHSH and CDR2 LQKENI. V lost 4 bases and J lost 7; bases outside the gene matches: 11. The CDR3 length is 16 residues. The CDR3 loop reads CASSLNSGTGGGEAFF. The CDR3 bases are TGTGCCAGCTCACTAAATTCCGGGACAGGGGGAGGTGAAGCTTTCTTT. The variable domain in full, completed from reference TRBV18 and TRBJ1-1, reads NAGVMQNPRHLVRRRGQEARLRCSPMKGHSHVYWYRQLPEEGLKFMVYLQKENIIDESGMPKERFSAEFPKEGPSILRIQQVVRGDSAAYFCASSLNSGTGGGEAFFGQGTRLTVV.

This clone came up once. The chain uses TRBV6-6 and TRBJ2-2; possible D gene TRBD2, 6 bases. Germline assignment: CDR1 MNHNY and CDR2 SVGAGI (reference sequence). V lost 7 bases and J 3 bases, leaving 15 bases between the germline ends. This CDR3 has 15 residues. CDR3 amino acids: CASKEGQGYTGELFF. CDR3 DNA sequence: TGTGCCAGCAAGGAGGGGCAGGGATACACCGGGGAGCTGTTTTTT.

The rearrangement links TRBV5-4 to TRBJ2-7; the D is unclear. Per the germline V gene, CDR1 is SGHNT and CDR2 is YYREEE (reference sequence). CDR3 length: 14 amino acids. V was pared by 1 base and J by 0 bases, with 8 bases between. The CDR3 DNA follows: TGTGCCAGCAGCTTGATGTCTGTCTCCTACGAGCAGTACTTC. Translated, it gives CASSLMSVSYEQYF.

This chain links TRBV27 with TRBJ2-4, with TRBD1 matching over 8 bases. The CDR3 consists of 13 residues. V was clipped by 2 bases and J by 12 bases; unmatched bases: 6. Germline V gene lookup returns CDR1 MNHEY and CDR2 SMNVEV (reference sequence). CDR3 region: CASSLGQTGGQYF. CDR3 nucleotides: TGTGCCAGCAGTTTAGGCCAAACAGGGGGTCAGTACTTC.

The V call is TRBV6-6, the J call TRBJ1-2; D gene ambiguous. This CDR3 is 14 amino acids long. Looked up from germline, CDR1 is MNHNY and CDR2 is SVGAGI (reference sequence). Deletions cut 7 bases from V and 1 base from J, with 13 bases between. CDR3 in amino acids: CASTNTDFNYGYTF. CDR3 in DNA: TGTGCCAGCACCAACACGGACTTTAACTATGGCTACACCTTC.

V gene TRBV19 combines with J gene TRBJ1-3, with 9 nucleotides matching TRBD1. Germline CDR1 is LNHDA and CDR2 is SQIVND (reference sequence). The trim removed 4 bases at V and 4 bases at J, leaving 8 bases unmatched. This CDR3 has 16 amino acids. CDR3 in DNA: TGTGCCAGTAGTAAGCGGTCCGGGACAGGGGGAAACACCATATATTTT. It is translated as CASSKRSGTGGNTIYF.

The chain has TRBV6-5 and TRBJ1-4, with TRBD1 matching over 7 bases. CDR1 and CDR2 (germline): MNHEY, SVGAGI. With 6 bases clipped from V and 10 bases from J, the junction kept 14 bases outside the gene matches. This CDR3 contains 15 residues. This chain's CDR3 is CASSPTGTAALKLFF. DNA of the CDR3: TGTGCCAGCAGCCCCACCGGGACAGCTGCCCTAAAACTGTTTTTT.

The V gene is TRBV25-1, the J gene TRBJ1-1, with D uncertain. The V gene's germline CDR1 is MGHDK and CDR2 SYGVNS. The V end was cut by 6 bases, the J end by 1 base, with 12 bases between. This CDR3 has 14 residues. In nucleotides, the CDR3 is TGTGCCAGCAGACCCGGCAAGCGGAACACTGAAGCTTTCTTT. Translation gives CASRPGKRNTEAFF.

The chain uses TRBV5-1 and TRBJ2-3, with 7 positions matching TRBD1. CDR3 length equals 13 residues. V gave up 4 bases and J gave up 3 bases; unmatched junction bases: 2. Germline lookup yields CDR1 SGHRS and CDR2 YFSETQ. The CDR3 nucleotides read TGCGCCAGCAGCCCGACAGGGACAGATACGCAGTATTTT. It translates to CASSPTGTDTQYF.

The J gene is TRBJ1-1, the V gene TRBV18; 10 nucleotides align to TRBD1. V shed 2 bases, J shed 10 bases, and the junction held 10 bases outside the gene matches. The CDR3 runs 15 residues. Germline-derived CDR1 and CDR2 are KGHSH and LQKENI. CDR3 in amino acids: CASSPGQGVGLGAFF. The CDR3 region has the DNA TGTGCCAGCTCACCAGGACAGGGGGTAGGTCTCGGAGCTTTCTTT.